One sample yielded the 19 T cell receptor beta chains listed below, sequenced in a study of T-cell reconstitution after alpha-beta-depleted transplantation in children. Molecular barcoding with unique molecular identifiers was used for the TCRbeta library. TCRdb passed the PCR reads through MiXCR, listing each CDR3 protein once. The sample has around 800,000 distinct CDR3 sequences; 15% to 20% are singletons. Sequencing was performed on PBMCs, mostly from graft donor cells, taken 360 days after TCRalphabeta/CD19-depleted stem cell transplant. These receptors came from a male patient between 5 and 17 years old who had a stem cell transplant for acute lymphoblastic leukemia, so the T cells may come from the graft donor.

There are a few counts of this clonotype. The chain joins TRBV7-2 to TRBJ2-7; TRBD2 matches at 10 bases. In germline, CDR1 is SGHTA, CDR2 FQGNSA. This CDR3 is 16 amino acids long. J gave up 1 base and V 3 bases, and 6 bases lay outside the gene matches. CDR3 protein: CASSFQTSGFSYEQYF. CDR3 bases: TGTGCCAGCAGCTTCCAGACTAGCGGGTTTTCCTACGAGCAGTACTTC.

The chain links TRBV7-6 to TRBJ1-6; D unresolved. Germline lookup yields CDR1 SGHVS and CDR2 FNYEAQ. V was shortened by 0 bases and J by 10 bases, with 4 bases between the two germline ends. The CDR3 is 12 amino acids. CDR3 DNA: TGTGCCAGCAGCTTAGCAGGGTCACCCCTCCACTTT. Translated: CASSLAGSPLHF.

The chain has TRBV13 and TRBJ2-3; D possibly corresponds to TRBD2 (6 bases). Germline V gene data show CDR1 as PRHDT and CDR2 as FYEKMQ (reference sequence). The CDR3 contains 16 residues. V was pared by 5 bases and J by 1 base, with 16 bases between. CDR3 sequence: CASSPWGLHRTDTQYF. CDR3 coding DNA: TGTGCCAGCAGCCCTTGGGGACTCCACCGCACAGATACGCAGTATTTT.

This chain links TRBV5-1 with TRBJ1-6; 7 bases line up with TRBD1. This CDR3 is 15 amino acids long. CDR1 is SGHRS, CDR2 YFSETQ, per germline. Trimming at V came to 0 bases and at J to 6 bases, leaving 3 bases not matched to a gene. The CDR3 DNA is TGCGCCAGCAGCTTGGAACAGGGGATTAATTCACCCCTCCACTTT. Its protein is CASSLEQGINSPLHF.

This CDR3 reads CASRSHRGRREQFF. In DNA, the CDR3 is TGTGCCAGCAGATCTCACAGGGGGCGGCGTGAGCAGTTCTTC. The chain combines TRBV6-5 with TRBJ2-1, with 9 positions matching TRBD1. The length of the CDR3 is 14 residues. V shed 6 bases and J 9 bases; nucleotides not matched to a gene: 9. CDR1 and CDR2 (germline): MNHEY, SVGAGI.

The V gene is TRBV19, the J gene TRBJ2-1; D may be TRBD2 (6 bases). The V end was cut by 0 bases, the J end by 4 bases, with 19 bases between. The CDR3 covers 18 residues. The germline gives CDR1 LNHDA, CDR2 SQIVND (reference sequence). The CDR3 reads CASSIDPLTRGLYNEQFF. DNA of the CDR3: TGTGCCAGTAGTATAGATCCGTTGACGCGGGGTCTATACAATGAGCAGTTCTTC.

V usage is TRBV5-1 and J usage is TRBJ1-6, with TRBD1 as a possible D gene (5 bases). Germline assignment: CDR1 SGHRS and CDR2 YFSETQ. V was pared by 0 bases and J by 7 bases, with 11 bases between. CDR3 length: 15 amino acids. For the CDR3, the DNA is TGCGCCAGCAGCTTGGAGACAGCAGCCAATTCACCCCTCCACTTT. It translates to CASSLETAANSPLHF.

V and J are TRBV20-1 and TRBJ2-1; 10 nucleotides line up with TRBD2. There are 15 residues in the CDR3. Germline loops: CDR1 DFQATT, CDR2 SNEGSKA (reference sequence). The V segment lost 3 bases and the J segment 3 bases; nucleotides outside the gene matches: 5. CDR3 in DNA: TGCAGTGCTAGGGCTAGCGGGAGCTTCTACAATGAGCAGTTCTTC. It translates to CSARASGSFYNEQFF.

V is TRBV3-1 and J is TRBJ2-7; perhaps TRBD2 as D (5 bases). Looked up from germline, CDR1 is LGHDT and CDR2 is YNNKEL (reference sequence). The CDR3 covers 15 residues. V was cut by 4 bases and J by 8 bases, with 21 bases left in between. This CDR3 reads CASSPVDGIPIQQYF. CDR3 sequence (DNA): TGTGCCAGCAGCCCCGTCGACGGGATCCCTATCCAGCAGTACTTC.

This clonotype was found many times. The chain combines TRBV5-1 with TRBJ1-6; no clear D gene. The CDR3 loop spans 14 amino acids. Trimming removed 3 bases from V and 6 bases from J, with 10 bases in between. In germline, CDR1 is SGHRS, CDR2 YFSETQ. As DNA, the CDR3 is TGCGCCAGCAGCTCCGGGGTCCTTAATTCACCCCTCCACTTT. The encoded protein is CASSSGVLNSPLHF.

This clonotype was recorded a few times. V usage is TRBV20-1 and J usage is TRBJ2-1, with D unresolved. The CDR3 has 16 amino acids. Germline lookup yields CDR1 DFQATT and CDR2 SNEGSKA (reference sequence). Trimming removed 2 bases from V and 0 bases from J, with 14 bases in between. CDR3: CSARLSRAYSYNEQFF. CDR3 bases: TGCAGTGCTAGACTCTCTCGGGCCTACTCCTACAATGAGCAGTTCTTC.

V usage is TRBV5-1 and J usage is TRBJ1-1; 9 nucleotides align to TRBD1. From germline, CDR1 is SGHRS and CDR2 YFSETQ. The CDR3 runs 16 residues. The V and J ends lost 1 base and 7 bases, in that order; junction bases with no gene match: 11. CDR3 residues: CASSLLVVGQGYEAFF. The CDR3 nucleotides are TGCGCCAGCAGCTTGTTGGTCGTGGGACAGGGCTATGAAGCTTTCTTT. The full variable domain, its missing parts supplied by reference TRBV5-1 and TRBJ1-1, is KAGVTQTPRYLIKTRGQQVTLSCSPISGHRSVSWYQQTPGQGLQFLFEYFSETQRNKGNFPGRFSGRQFSNSRSEMNVSTLELGDSALYLCASSLLVVGQGYEAFFGQGTRLTVV.

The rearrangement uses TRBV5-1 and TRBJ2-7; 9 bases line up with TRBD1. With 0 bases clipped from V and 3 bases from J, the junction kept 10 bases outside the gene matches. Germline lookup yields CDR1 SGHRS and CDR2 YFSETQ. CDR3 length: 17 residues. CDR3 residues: CASSLVLQGARDYEQYF. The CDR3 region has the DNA TGCGCCAGCAGCTTGGTCCTACAGGGGGCTAGGGACTACGAGCAGTACTTC.

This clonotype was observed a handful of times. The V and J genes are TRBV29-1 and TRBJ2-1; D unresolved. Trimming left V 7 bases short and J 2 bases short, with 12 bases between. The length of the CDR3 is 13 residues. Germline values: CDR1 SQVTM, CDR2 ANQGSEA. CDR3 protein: CSETGLAYNEQFF. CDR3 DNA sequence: TGCAGCGAGACTGGGCTAGCCTACAATGAGCAGTTCTTC.

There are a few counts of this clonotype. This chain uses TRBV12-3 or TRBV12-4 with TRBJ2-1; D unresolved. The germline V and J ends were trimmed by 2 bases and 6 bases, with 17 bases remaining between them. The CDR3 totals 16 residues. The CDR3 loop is CASSLTAFRMANEQFF. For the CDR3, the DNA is TGTGCCAGCAGTTTAACAGCGTTCCGAATGGCCAATGAGCAGTTCTTC.

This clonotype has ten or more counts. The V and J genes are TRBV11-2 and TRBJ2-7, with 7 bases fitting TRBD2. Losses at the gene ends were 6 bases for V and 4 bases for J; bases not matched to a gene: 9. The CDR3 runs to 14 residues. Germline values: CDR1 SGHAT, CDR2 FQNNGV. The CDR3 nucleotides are TGTGCCAGCAGTTCGTCTAGCGGCCGTTACGAGCAGTACTTC. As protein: CASSSSSGRYEQYF.

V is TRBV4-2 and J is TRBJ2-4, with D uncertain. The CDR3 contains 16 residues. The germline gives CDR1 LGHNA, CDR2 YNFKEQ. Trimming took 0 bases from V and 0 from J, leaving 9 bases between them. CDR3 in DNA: TGTGCCAGCAGCCAAGAAGACGGATTAGCCAAAAACATTCAGTACTTC. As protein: CASSQEDGLAKNIQYF.

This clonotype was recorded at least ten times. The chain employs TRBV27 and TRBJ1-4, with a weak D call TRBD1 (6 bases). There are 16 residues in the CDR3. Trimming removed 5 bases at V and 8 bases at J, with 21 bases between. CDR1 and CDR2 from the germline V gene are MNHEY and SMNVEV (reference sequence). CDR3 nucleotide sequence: TGTGCCAGCAGTCGACGATTCAGGGAAGGGGGAGAAAAACTGTTTTTT. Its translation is CASSRRFREGGEKLFF.

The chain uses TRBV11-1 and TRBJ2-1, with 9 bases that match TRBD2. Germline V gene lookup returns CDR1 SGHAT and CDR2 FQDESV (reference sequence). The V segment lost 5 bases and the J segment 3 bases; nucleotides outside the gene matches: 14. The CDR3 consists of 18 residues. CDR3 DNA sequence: TGTGCCAGCAGCGCGAAGGATAGCGGGAGTTTCTTCTACAATGAGCAGTTCTTC. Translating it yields CASSAKDSGSFFYNEQFF.